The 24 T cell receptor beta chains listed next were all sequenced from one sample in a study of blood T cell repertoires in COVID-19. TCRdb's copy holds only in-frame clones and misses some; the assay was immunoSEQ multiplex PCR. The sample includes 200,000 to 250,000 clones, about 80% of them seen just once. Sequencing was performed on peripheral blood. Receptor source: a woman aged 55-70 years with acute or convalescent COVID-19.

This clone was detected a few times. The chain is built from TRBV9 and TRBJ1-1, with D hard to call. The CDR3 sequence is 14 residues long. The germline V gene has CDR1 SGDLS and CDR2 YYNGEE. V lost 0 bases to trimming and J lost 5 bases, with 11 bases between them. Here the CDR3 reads CASSVGPAGTEAFF. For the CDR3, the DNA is TGTGCCAGCAGCGTAGGCCCCGCCGGTACTGAAGCTTTCTTT.

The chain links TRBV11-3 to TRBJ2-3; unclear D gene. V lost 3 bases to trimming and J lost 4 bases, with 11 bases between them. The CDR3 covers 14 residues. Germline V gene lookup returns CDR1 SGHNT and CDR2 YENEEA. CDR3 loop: CASSLDAAADTQYF. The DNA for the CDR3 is TGTGCCAGCAGCTTGGATGCGGCGGCAGATACGCAGTATTTT.

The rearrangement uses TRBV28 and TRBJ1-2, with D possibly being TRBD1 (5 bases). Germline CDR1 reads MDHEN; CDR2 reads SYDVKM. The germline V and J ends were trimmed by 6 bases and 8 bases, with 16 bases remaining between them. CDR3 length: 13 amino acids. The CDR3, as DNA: TGTGCCAGCAGCCCAGGAGGGACGTGGGGCTACACCTTC. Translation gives CASSPGGTWGYTF.

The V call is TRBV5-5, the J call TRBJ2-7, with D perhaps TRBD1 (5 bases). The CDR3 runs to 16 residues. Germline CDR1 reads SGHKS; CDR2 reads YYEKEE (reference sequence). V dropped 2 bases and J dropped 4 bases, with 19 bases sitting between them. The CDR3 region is CASSFFSLGLGYEQYF. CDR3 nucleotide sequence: TGTGCCAGCAGCTTCTTTTCCTTGGGGCTGGGGTACGAGCAGTACTTC.

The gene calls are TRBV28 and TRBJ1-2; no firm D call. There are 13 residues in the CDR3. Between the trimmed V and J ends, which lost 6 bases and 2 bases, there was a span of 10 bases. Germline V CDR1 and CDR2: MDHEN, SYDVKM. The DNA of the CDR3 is TGTGCCAGCAGGTCCGGGAGCAACTATGGCTACACCTTC. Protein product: CASRSGSNYGYTF.

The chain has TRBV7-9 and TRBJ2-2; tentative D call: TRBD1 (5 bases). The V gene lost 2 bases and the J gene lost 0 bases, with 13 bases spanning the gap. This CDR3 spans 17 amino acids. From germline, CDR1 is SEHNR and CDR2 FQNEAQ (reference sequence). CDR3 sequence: CASSLLPETANTGELFF. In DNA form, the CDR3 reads TGTGCCAGCAGCTTACTCCCCGAGACAGCGAACACCGGGGAGCTGTTTTTT.

CDR3 bases: TGTGCCAGCAGCCCAGGACAGGGGGCGTCGTATGGCTACACCTTC. Translated, it gives CASSPGQGASYGYTF. V usage is TRBV11-2 and J usage is TRBJ1-2; 11 bases align to TRBD1. This CDR3 contains 15 residues. CDR1 is SGHAT and CDR2 is FQNNGV in the germline V gene. Trimming cost V 5 bases and J 5 bases; bases outside gene matches: 7.

The CDR3 sequence is CASREGNSGNTIYF. The CDR3 coding sequence is TGTGCCAGCAGAGAGGGTAACTCTGGAAACACCATATATTTT. The V gene is TRBV28, the J gene TRBJ1-3; the D is unclear. The CDR3 extends over 14 amino acids. V was trimmed by 6 bases and J by 0 bases, leaving 9 bases between them. CDR1 MDHEN and CDR2 SYDVKM come from the germline V gene. Filled out from reference TRBV28 and TRBJ1-3, the complete variable domain reads DVKVTQSSRYLVKRTGEKVFLECVQDMDHENMFWYRQDPGLGLRLIYFSYDVKMKEKGDIPEGYSVSREKKERFSLILESASTNQTSMYLCASREGNSGNTIYFGEGSWLTVV.

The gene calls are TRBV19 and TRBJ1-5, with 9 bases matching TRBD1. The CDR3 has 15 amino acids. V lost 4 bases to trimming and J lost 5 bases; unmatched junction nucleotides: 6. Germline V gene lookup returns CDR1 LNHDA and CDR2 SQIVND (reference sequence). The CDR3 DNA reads TGTGCCAGTAGTACAAACAGGGGGCAGGATCAGCCCCAGCATTTT. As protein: CASSTNRGQDQPQHF.

CDR3 protein: CASSGSTGGYGYTF. CDR3 DNA: TGTGCCAGCAGCGGGAGTACGGGAGGCTATGGCTACACCTTC. This chain joins TRBV9 and TRBJ1-2; no firm D call. The CDR3 runs 14 residues. Germline V lookup: CDR1 SGDLS, CDR2 YYNGEE. The V end lost 3 bases, the J end lost 4 bases, and 13 bases lay between the germline ends.

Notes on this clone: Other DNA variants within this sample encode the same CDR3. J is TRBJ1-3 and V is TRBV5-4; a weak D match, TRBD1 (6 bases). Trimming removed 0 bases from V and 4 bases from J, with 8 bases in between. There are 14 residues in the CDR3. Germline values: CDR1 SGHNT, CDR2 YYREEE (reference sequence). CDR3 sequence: CASSLAGAGNTIYF. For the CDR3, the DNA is TGTGCCAGCAGCTTGGCAGGGGCAGGAAACACCATATATTTT.

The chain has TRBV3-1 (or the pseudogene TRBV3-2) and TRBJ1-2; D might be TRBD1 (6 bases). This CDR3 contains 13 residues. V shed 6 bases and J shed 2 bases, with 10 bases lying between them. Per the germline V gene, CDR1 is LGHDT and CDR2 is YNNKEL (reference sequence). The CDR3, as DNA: TGTGCCAGCAGTCTGGGGGCCAACTATGGCTACACCTTC. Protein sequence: CASSLGANYGYTF.

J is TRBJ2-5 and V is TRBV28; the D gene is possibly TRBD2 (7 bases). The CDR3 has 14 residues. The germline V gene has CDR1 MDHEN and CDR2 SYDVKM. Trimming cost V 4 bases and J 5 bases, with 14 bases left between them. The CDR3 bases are TGTGCCAGCAGTTCCAGGGGAGGGGTGGAGACCCAGTACTTC. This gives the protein CASSSRGGVETQYF.

CDR3 bases: TGCGCCAGCAGCCAAGATAGTCAGGGGTGGGGGACTGAAGCTTTCTTT. It yields the protein CASSQDSQGWGTEAFF. V gene TRBV4-1 combines with J gene TRBJ1-1; maybe TRBD1 (6 bases). The V gene's germline CDR1 is MGHRA and CDR2 YSYEKL. The V gene lost 0 bases and the J gene lost 5 bases, with 16 bases spanning the gap. The CDR3 extends over 16 amino acids.

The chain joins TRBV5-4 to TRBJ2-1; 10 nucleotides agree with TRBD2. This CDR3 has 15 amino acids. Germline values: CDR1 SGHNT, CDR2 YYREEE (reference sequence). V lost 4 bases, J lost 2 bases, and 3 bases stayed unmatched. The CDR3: CASSRSGGAYNEQFF. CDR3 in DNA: TGTGCCAGCAGCCGGAGCGGGGGGGCCTACAATGAGCAGTTCTTC.

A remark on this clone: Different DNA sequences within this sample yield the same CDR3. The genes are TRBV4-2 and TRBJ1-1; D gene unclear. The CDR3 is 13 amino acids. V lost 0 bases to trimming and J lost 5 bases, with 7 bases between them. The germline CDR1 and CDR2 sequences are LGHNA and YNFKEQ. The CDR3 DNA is TGTGCCAGCAGCCAAGATCGAGGGACTGAAGCTTTCTTT. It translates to CASSQDRGTEAFF.

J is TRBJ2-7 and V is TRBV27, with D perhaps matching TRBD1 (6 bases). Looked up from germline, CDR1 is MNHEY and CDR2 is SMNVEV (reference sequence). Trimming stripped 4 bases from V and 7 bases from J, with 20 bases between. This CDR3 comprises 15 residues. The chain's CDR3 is CASSSPGTRDGEQYF. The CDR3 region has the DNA TGTGCCAGCAGTTCTCCGGGGACACGGGATGGGGAGCAGTACTTC.

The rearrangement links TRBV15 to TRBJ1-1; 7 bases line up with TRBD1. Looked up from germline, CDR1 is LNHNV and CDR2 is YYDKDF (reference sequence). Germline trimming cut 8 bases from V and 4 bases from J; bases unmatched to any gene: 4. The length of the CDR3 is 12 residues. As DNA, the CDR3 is TGTGCCACCGGGGACAGCTCCACTGAAGCTTTCTTT. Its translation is CATGDSSTEAFF.

CDR3 nucleotide sequence: TGTGCCACCAGCAAAGCCGGGGTCTCTGGAAACACCATATATTTT. Translation: CATSKAGVSGNTIYF. The J gene is TRBJ1-3, the V gene TRBV15; D uncertain. Between the trimmed V and J ends, which lost 4 bases and 0 bases, there was a span of 10 bases. Germline CDR1 LNHNV, CDR2 YYDKDF (reference sequence). This CDR3 is built from 15 residues.

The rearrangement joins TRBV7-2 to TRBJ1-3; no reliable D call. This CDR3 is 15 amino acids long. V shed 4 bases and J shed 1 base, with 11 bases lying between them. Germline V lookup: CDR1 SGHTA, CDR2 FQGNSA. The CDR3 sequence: CASSWRAGSGNTIYF. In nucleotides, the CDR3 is TGTGCCAGCAGCTGGCGGGCTGGTTCTGGAAACACCATATATTTT.

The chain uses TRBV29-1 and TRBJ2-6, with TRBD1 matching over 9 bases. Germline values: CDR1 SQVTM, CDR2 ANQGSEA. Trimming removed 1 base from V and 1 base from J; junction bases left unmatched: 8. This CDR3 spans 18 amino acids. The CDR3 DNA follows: TGCAGCGTTGAAGCTCGGGGGACAGGGAGGTCTGGGGCCAACGTCCTGACTTTC. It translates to CSVEARGTGRSGANVLTF.

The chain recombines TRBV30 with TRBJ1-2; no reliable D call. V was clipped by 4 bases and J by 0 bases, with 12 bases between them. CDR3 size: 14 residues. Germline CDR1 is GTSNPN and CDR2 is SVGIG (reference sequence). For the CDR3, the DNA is TGTGCCTGGACCCCAAACACCTCTAACTATGGCTACACCTTC. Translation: CAWTPNTSNYGYTF.

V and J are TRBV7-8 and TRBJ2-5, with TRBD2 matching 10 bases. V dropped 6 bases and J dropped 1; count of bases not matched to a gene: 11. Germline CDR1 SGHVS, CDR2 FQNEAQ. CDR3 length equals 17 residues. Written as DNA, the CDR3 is TGTGCCAGCAGTACACTCCCTAGCGGGGGCTTCCAAGAGACCCAGTACTTC. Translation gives CASSTLPSGGFQETQYF.

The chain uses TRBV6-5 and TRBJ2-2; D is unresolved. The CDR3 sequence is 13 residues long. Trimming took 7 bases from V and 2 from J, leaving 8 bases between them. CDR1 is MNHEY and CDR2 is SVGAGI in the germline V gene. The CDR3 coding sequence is TGTGCCAGCAACCCCAGAAACACCGGGGAGCTGTTTTTT. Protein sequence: CASNPRNTGELFF.